Listed below are T cell receptor beta chains from one sample, sequenced in a study of shared clonotypes between healthy human individuals. Assay used: immunoSEQ multiplex PCR; TCRdb lists only in-frame clones, some missing. The table shows millions of clones, with over 90% occurring only once. Sequencing was done on a sample of naive CD4+ T cells from PBMCs. These receptors originate from a man younger than 35 in good health. Some clones in this sample may be carry-over from other donors' samples. Each CDR3 is given with its conserved first and last residue. The D gene is left open where the match is weak. The size field is filled for only some rows; it gives once, few, many or a size class.

clone_size: NA
d_call: NA
j_call: TRBJ1-1
v_call: TRBV18
cdr3_aa: CASSPWQAKENTEAFF
cdr3_nt: TGTGCCAGCTCACCATGGCAGGCAAAGGAGAACACTGAAGCTTTCTTT

clone_size: NA
d_call: TRBD2
j_call: TRBJ2-5
v_call: TRBV7-7
cdr3_aa: CASSLVLAGGPNQETQYF
cdr3_nt: TGTGCCAGCAGCTTAGTTCTAGCGGGAGGCCCGAACCAAGAGACCCAGTACTTC

clone_size: once
d_call: NA
j_call: TRBJ2-7
v_call: TRBV5-1
cdr3_aa: CASSLVGFDEQYF
cdr3_nt: TGCGCCAGCAGCTTGGTAGGGTTCGACGAGCAGTACTTC

clone_size: few
d_call: NA
j_call: TRBJ1-1
v_call: TRBV28
cdr3_aa: CASKQFLKNTEAFF
cdr3_nt: TGTGCCAGCAAACAATTCCTTAAGAACACTGAAGCTTTCTTT

clone_size: NA
d_call: NA
j_call: TRBJ2-7
v_call: TRBV25-1
cdr3_aa: CASSVTGFGEQYF
cdr3_nt: TGTGCCAGCAGTGTCACGGGGTTTGGTGAGCAGTACTTC

clone_size: NA
d_call: NA
j_call: TRBJ1-5
v_call: TRBV5-1
cdr3_aa: CASSYSGGNQPQHF
cdr3_nt: TGCGCCAGCAGCTATTCAGGGGGCAATCAGCCCCAGCATTTT

clone_size: NA
d_call: TRBD2
j_call: TRBJ2-3
v_call: TRBV5-3
cdr3_aa: CAGSTGTRGDF
cdr3_nt: TGTGCCGGATCCACCGGGACTAGGGGGGATTTT

clone_size: NA
d_call: TRBD2
j_call: TRBJ2-2
v_call: TRBV5-1
cdr3_aa: CASSLGGGLAGLTNTGELFF
cdr3_nt: TGCGCCAGCAGCTTGGGCGGGGGACTAGCGGGGTTAACGAACACCGGGGAGCTGTTTTTT

clone_size: NA
d_call: NA
j_call: TRBJ2-3
v_call: TRBV7-6
cdr3_aa: CASSLVGTTDTQYF
cdr3_nt: TGTGCCAGCAGCTTAGTTGGCACCACAGATACGCAGTATTTT

clone_size: NA
d_call: NA
j_call: TRBJ2-2
v_call: TRBV6-5
cdr3_aa: CASSRQATAGELFF
cdr3_nt: TGTGCCAGCAGTCGACAGGCGACAGCCGGGGAGCTGTTTTTT

clone_size: NA
d_call: NA
j_call: TRBJ1-4
v_call: TRBV28
cdr3_aa: CASIDRNDEKLFF
cdr3_nt: TGTGCCAGCATCGACAGGAATGACGAAAAACTGTTTTTT

clone_size: NA
d_call: NA
j_call: TRBJ2-7
v_call: TRBV10-3
cdr3_aa: CAISEGTLAVREQYF
cdr3_nt: TGTGCCATCAGTGAAGGAACACTAGCCGTAAGGGAGCAGTACTTC

clone_size: once
d_call: NA
j_call: TRBJ2-2
v_call: TRBV5-1
cdr3_aa: CASSVIGVGTGELFF
cdr3_nt: TGCGCCAGCAGCGTTATAGGGGTGGGCACCGGGGAGCTGTTTTTT

clone_size: NA
d_call: NA
j_call: TRBJ1-2
v_call: TRBV4-3
cdr3_aa: CASSQGSIGGGYTF
cdr3_nt: TGCGCCAGCAGCCAAGGTAGTATTGGGGGCGGCTACACCTTC

clone_size: once
d_call: NA
j_call: TRBJ1-5
v_call: TRBV4-3
cdr3_aa: CASSQELQGVQPQHF
cdr3_nt: TGCGCCAGCAGCCAAGAGCTCCAGGGCGTTCAGCCCCAGCATTTT

clone_size: NA
d_call: NA
j_call: TRBJ2-2
v_call: TRBV2
cdr3_aa: CASSEAMGQGSNTGELFF
cdr3_nt: TGTGCCAGCAGTGAAGCGATGGGGCAGGGTTCTAACACCGGGGAGCTGTTTTTT

clone_size: NA
d_call: NA
j_call: TRBJ2-3
v_call: TRBV7-2
cdr3_aa: CASSLDFLGVARYTDTQYF
cdr3_nt: TGTGCCAGCAGCTTAGACTTCCTTGGAGTAGCGCGATACACAGATACGCAGTATTTT

clone_size: NA
d_call: NA
j_call: TRBJ1-3
v_call: TRBV5-1
cdr3_aa: CASSFGHRSGNTIYF
cdr3_nt: TGCGCCAGCAGCTTCGGGCATCGCTCTGGAAACACCATATATTTT

clone_size: NA
d_call: NA
j_call: TRBJ2-3
v_call: TRBV20-1
cdr3_aa: CSASSTDTQYF
cdr3_nt: TGCAGTGCTAGTAGCACAGATACGCAGTATTTT

clone_size: NA
d_call: NA
j_call: TRBJ2-5
v_call: TRBV11-3
cdr3_aa: CASSVTGETQYF
cdr3_nt: TGTGCCAGCAGCGTAACAGGGGAGACCCAGTACTTC

clone_size: NA
d_call: NA
j_call: TRBJ1-5
v_call: TRBV18
cdr3_aa: CASSPQGNSNQPQHF
cdr3_nt: TGTGCCAGCTCACCACAGGGAAATAGCAATCAGCCCCAGCATTTT

clone_size: NA
d_call: TRBD2
j_call: TRBJ2-7
v_call: TRBV11-3
cdr3_aa: CASSFEGTSGIHEQYF
cdr3_nt: TGTGCCAGCAGCTTCGAAGGGACTAGCGGGATCCACGAGCAGTACTTC

clone_size: NA
d_call: NA
j_call: TRBJ1-2
v_call: TRBV27
cdr3_aa: CASSLGPGDESYGYTF
cdr3_nt: TGTGCCAGCAGCTTAGGGCCAGGGGATGAGAGTTATGGCTACACCTTC

clone_size: NA
d_call: NA
j_call: TRBJ2-3
v_call: TRBV5-6
cdr3_aa: CASSLDVRTDTQYF
cdr3_nt: TGTGCCAGCAGCTTGGATGTTCGCACAGATACGCAGTATTTT